The 25 T cell receptor beta chains below come from one sample, sequenced in a study of vaccination and CD4 T cells after COVID-19. Described treatment: roughly ten-day PBMC culture with coronavirus spike peptide pools or control peptides (ViraFEST assay). CD4+ T cells that had been cultured provided DNA sequenced with the Oncomine TCR Beta short-read assay. One entry per CDR3 protein results from TCRdb running MiXCR on the PCR reads. This table has under 25,000 distinct CDR3 sequences, roughly 44% appearing once. Their antigen targets remain unknown. Specimen: cultured CD4+ T cells from blood. The receptors derive from a human donor with COVID-19.

The genes are TRBV9 and TRBJ2-3; D could derive from TRBD1 or TRBD2 (5 bases each). CDR1 is SGDLS, CDR2 YYNGEE, per germline. Trimming shortened V by 0 bases and J by 1 base, and 6 bases separated the two germline ends. This CDR3 has 14 residues. The CDR3 is CASSVAGRTDTQYF. The CDR3 DNA reads as TGTGCCAGCAGCGTAGCGGGGCGCACAGATACGCAGTATTTT.

The chain recombines TRBV7-8 with TRBJ1-2; TRBD1 aligns across 8 bases. Trimming cost V 1 base and J 4 bases; bases outside gene matches: 5. The CDR3 is 15 residues long. Germline V gene lookup returns CDR1 SGHVS and CDR2 FQNEAQ. The CDR3 coding sequence is TGTGCCAGCAGCTTAGTCCCGGACAGGGCCTATGGCTACACCTTC. It translates to CASSLVPDRAYGYTF.

This clonotype was counted a few times. The rearrangement joins TRBV5-4 to TRBJ2-3, with D perhaps matching TRBD2 (6 bases). V was clipped by 1 base and J by 11 bases, with 11 bases between them. The CDR3 has 12 amino acids. The germline gives CDR1 SGHNT, CDR2 YYREEE (reference sequence). The CDR3 nucleotides are TGTGCCAGCAGCTTGTTGGCGCGGGAGCAGTATTTT. Its translation is CASSLLAREQYF. The full variable domain, rest sourced from reference TRBV5-4 and TRBJ2-3, is ETGVTQSPTHLIKTRGQQVTLRCSSQSGHNTVSWYQQALGQGPQFIFQYYREEENGRGNFPPRFSGLQFPNYSSELNVNALELDDSALYLCASSLLAREQYFGPGTRLTVL.

This clonotype was observed a few times. The chain uses TRBV2 and TRBJ1-5; 7 bases agree with TRBD1. This CDR3 contains 15 residues. The germline V gene encodes CDR1 SNHLY and CDR2 FYNNEI. The V gene end was trimmed by 6 bases and the J gene end by 1 base; junction bases not matched to a gene: 6. The CDR3 sequence is CASRSGQRSNQPQHF. The CDR3 DNA follows: TGTGCCAGCAGGTCGGGACAGAGAAGCAATCAGCCCCAGCATTTT.

The rearrangement joins TRBV15 to TRBJ1-6, with D unclear. Trimming took off 1 base at V and 6 bases at J, with 7 bases between the two ends. CDR1 is LNHNV and CDR2 is YYDKDF in the germline V gene (reference sequence). The CDR3 is made up of 14 amino acids. In nucleotides, the CDR3 is TGTGCCACCAGCAGAGCCTACAGTAATTCACCCCTCCACTTT. It yields the protein CATSRAYSNSPLHF. The full variable domain, completed using reference TRBV15 and TRBJ1-6, is DAMVIQNPRYQVTQFGKPVTLSCSQTLNHNVMYWYQQKSSQAPKLLFHYYDKDFNNEADTPDNFQSRRPNTSFCFLDIRSPGLGDTAMYLCATSRAYSNSPLHFGNGTRLTVT.

The chain employs TRBV2 and TRBJ2-1; D is unresolved. The J call is doubtful: the DNA matches TRBJ2-7 better. This CDR3 is 12 amino acids long. The germline V gene has CDR1 SNHLY and CDR2 FYNNEI. CDR3 loop: CASSLGFSEQYF. The CDR3 coding sequence is TGTGCCAGCAGTCTCGGATTTTCCGAGCAGTACTTC.

The rearrangement joins TRBV15 to TRBJ1-1, with 8 bases identical to TRBD1. Per germline, CDR1 LNHNV and CDR2 YYDKDF (reference sequence). This CDR3 region has 15 residues. Trimming cost V 1 base and J 1 base; bases outside gene matches: 2. The CDR3 DNA sequence: TGTGCCACCAGCAGAGTTGGGACAGGGAACACTGAAGCTTTCTTT. Translation gives CATSRVGTGNTEAFF.

This chain uses TRBV19 with TRBJ2-7; D not resolved. CDR1 LNHDA and CDR2 SQIVND come from the germline V gene (reference sequence). The germline V and J ends were trimmed by 5 bases and 2 bases, with 10 bases remaining between them. The CDR3 is made up of 13 amino acids. The CDR3 region is CASSVTWAYEQYF. CDR3 DNA: TGTGCCAGTAGTGTAACATGGGCCTACGAGCAGTACTTC.

J is TRBJ2-3 and V is TRBV6-1; 8 bases match TRBD2. With 7 bases clipped from V and 4 bases from J, the junction kept 13 bases outside the gene matches. Germline loops: CDR1 MNHNS, CDR2 SASEGT. The CDR3 runs 16 residues. CDR3 bases: TGTGCCAGCAAGAACATAGCGGGGTCTAGGGCAGATACGCAGTATTTT. Translation gives CASKNIAGSRADTQYF.

The chain uses TRBV2 and TRBJ1-5; maybe TRBD1 (6 bases). Trimming took 7 bases from V and 5 from J, leaving 18 bases between them. The CDR3 has 15 residues. In germline, CDR1 is SNHLY, CDR2 FYNNEI. In nucleotides, the CDR3 is TGTGCCAGCACCCCCCCGGGGGGCCGAGATCAGCCCCAGCATTTT. Translating it yields CASTPPGGRDQPQHF.

This chain joins TRBV6-2 or TRBV6-3 and TRBJ1-2, with TRBD1 identical over 9 bases. This CDR3 comprises 14 residues. J lost 5 bases, V lost 6 bases, and 7 bases had no gene match. CDR1 and CDR2 (germline): MNHEY, SVGEGT. CDR3 nucleotides: TGTGCCAGCAGCGCGACGGGGACAGGGTATGGCTACACCTTC. Translation: CASSATGTGYGYTF.

The chain employs TRBV21-1 and TRBJ1-2; TRBD1 is taken as the D call from the table, unchecked against the DNA. TRBV21-1 counts as a pseudogene. This CDR3 is 16 amino acids long. The CDR3: CASSTPGDRERYGYTF. DNA for the CDR3: TGTGCCAGCAGCACCCCGGGGGACAGGGAACGCTATGGCTACACCTTC.

The gene calls are TRBV7-2 and TRBJ2-3; TRBD2 aligns across 8 bases. CDR3 length: 15 amino acids. Trimming at V came to 4 bases and at J to 1 base, leaving 4 bases not matched to a gene. Germline V lookup: CDR1 SGHTA, CDR2 FQGNSA. CDR3 nucleotides: TGTGCCAGCAGCTCGCGGGGGGTTGGCACAGATACGCAGTATTTT. Translated: CASSSRGVGTDTQYF.

The rearrangement uses TRBV6-1 and TRBJ1-4; D might be TRBD1 (6 bases). CDR1 and CDR2 (germline): MNHNS, SASEGT. The CDR3 is 15 residues long. The V gene lost 4 bases and the J gene lost 8 bases, with 17 bases spanning the gap. CDR3 in amino acids: CASSVEQGKIEKLFF. The CDR3 DNA follows: TGTGCCAGCAGTGTGGAGCAGGGGAAAATCGAAAAACTGTTTTTT.

A few counts support this clonotype. CDR3 sequence: CSAREGGTGTKNIQYF. The CDR3 DNA sequence: TGCAGTGCTAGAGAGGGCGGGACAGGGACCAAAAACATTCAGTACTTC. The chain employs TRBV20-1 and TRBJ2-4, with 9 bases aligning to TRBD1. The CDR3 is 16 amino acids. Germline CDR1 DFQATT, CDR2 SNEGSKA (reference sequence). The junction had 5 bases not matched to a gene; V was cut back by 0 bases and J by 2 bases.

The chain recombines TRBV12-5 with TRBJ1-4; 9 positions match TRBD1. Germline V lookup: CDR1 LGHNT, CDR2 FRNRAP. V gave up 11 bases and J gave up 7 bases; unmatched junction bases: 11. The CDR3 contains 14 residues. The CDR3 loop reads CAWRHGTGFEKLFF. The CDR3 region has the DNA TGTGCTTGGAGACACGGGACAGGGTTTGAAAAACTGTTTTTT.

This clonotype was detected only a few times. This chain joins TRBV2 and TRBJ1-1, with 7 bases identical to TRBD1. The CDR3 consists of 15 residues. The V gene's germline CDR1 is SNHLY and CDR2 FYNNEI. J was trimmed by 1 base and V by 6 bases; bases with no gene match: 8. The CDR3 protein is CASRTSGTANTEAFF. For the CDR3, the DNA is TGTGCCAGCAGGACCTCCGGGACAGCGAACACTGAAGCTTTCTTT.

The chain employs TRBV19 and TRBJ1-3; the D is unclear. Per the germline V gene, CDR1 is LNHDA and CDR2 is SQIVND (reference sequence). Trimming took off 3 bases at V and 2 bases at J, with 11 bases between the two ends. The CDR3 is 15 amino acids. The CDR3 bases are TGTGCCAGTAGTATGCGGTCGTTTACTGGAAACACCATATATTTT. The encoded protein is CASSMRSFTGNTIYF.

This rearrangement joins TRBV6-1 to TRBJ2-2; 10 nucleotides align to TRBD1. The CDR3 is 17 residues long. Germline-derived CDR1 and CDR2 are MNHNS and SASEGT. V lost 3 bases to trimming and J lost 5 bases; unmatched junction nucleotides: 9. CDR3 sequence: CASSDRDRGGWTGELFF. The CDR3 DNA follows: TGTGCCAGCAGTGACCGGGACAGGGGAGGTTGGACCGGGGAGCTGTTTTTT.

This clonotype was counted a single time. The chain carries TRBV19 and TRBJ2-3, with 10 positions matching TRBD2. This CDR3 contains 15 residues. Per germline, CDR1 LNHDA and CDR2 SQIVND (reference sequence). The V segment lost 4 bases and the J segment 4 bases; nucleotides outside the gene matches: 5. The CDR3 DNA follows: TGTGCCAGTAGTAATAAGCGGGGGGGCGCAGATACGCAGTATTTT. The encoded protein is CASSNKRGGADTQYF.

J is TRBJ2-2 and V is TRBV20-1; D unresolved. The CDR3 is 14 amino acids. Germline V gene data show CDR1 as DFQATT and CDR2 as SNEGSKA (reference sequence). Trimming took 0 bases from V and 6 from J, leaving 11 bases between them. CDR3 protein: CSAREAQIPGELFF. CDR3 DNA sequence: TGCAGTGCTAGAGAAGCCCAGATCCCCGGGGAGCTGTTTTTT.

This chain connects TRBV2 to TRBJ1-6; possibly TRBD1 for D (6 bases). Between the trimmed V and J ends, which lost 7 bases and 6 bases, there was a span of 10 bases. The CDR3 contains 13 residues. Per germline, CDR1 SNHLY and CDR2 FYNNEI. The CDR3 is CASIQDSNSPLHF. In DNA, the CDR3 is TGTGCCAGCATACAGGACAGTAATTCACCCCTCCACTTT.

This clonotype was detected once. V is TRBV6-5 and J is TRBJ2-2; 7 positions match TRBD2. CDR1 MNHEY and CDR2 SVGAGI come from the germline V gene. V lost 2 bases and J lost 6; bases outside the gene matches: 12. The CDR3 extends over 17 amino acids. In DNA, the CDR3 is TGTGCCAGCAGTTACGGGAGGGCCCGGAGAGCCGCCGGGGAGCTGTTTTTT. Protein sequence: CASSYGRARRAAGELFF.

This clonotype came up a few times. The V gene is TRBV11-2, the J gene TRBJ2-4, with a tentative D call TRBD2 (5 bases). Per the germline V gene, CDR1 is SGHAT and CDR2 is FQNNGV. The CDR3 spans 15 residues. The germline V and J ends were trimmed by 9 bases and 9 bases, with 24 bases remaining between them. CDR3 sequence: CASNSRGQMIGIQYF. The CDR3 DNA is TGTGCCAGTAACTCACGGGGTCAAATGATTGGCATTCAGTACTTC.

The chain employs TRBV2 and TRBJ1-1, with 10 bases that match TRBD1. J gave up 1 base and V 7 bases, and 12 bases lay outside the gene matches. In germline, CDR1 is SNHLY, CDR2 FYNNEI. This CDR3 has 17 amino acids. CDR3 bases: TGTGCCAGCACCCTGAGGACAGGGGGTAGCGGGAACACTGAAGCTTTCTTT. Translated: CASTLRTGGSGNTEAFF.